This T cell receptor beta chain came from a study of OX40 agonist ivuxolimab in advanced cancers. Study overall: Patient treatment consisted of intravenous ivuxolimab administration every 2 weeks at 0.01 to 10 mg/kg. Of mixed ages from about 23 to 85 and averaging approximately 60 years, the group was just under 85% male. Study-wide results and limits: On average, a greater number of expanded clones characterised CD8+ T cells relative to CD4+. At doses 0.1 to 3.0 mg/kg, CD4+ and CD8+ clones expanded.

With respect to this clone: No antigen is known for it.

TCRdb's table, derived via immunoSEQ multiplex PCR, lists solely in-frame clones and lacks some. Seen here are 85,000 to 100,000 clones, about 90% observed once, and the top ten hold about 4.7%. The CDR3 length is 16 residues. Trimming removed 6 bases from V and 4 bases from J; junction bases left unmatched: 4. Germline CDR1 reads SNHLY; CDR2 reads FYNNEI. Here the sequenced sample was CD4+ or CD8+ T cells sorted from blood, taken in a trial of the OX40 agonist ivuxolimab. This TCR derives from an adult with an advanced solid tumor such as melanoma, head and neck, liver or kidney cancer. The genes are TRBV2 and TRBJ2-1; TRBD2 agrees at 15 bases. CDR3 DNA sequence: TGTGCCAGCAGAGGACTAGCGGGAGGGCCATACAATGAGCAGTTCTTC. Amino acids: CASRGLAGGPYNEQFF.